Shown below are 12 T cell receptor beta chains from a single sample sequenced in a study of beta chain features in type 1 diabetes. Isolated RNA was reverse transcribed in full, so expressed TCRB transcripts were sequenced. Produced via immunoSEQ multiplex PCR; TCRdb's table is partial and in-frame only. The sample has 600,000 to 650,000 clones; roughly a sixth are singletons. Material for sequencing was naive CD4+ T cells from blood. The receptors originated from a man younger than 30 in good health.

This chain joins TRBV6-6 and TRBJ2-7; 7 bases line up with TRBD1. J lost 3 bases, V lost 2 bases, and 4 bases had no gene match. The length of the CDR3 is 14 residues. Germline V gene data show CDR1 as MNHNY and CDR2 as SVGAGI (reference sequence). The CDR3 coding sequence is TGTGCCAGCAGTTACGAGGGGGCAGACTACGAGCAGTACTTC. Protein sequence: CASSYEGADYEQYF.

This clone was detected a few times. The V gene is TRBV2, the J gene TRBJ2-7, with 7 bases lining up with TRBD2. The CDR3 contains 13 residues. Germline CDR1 and CDR2: SNHLY and FYNNEI. V lost 6 bases, J lost 6 bases, and 8 bases stayed unmatched. CDR3 bases: TGTGCCAGCAGCCCGAGGGAGGGACCCGAGCAGTACTTC. Translated, it gives CASSPREGPEQYF.

The genes are TRBV9 and TRBJ2-7; the D gene is possibly TRBD1 (7 bases). CDR3 length equals 15 residues. The germline V gene has CDR1 SGDLS and CDR2 YYNGEE. V was trimmed by 5 bases and J by 7 bases, leaving 22 bases between them. The DNA of the CDR3 is TGTGCCAGCAGACTAGCCCCGACAGGGCCGGGAGAGCAGTACTTC. It specifies CASRLAPTGPGEQYF.

In this sample, this clone turned up a few times. The chain uses TRBV4-3 and TRBJ2-6; D not certain. With 4 bases removed from V and 4 bases from J, the gap between germline ends came to 8 bases. The CDR3 consists of 14 residues. Germline CDR1 LGHNA, CDR2 YSLEER. This chain's CDR3 is CASSPPLGANVLTF. The CDR3 DNA reads as TGCGCCAGCAGCCCACCCCTAGGGGCCAACGTCCTGACTTTC.

V and J are TRBV19 and TRBJ2-7; 8 nucleotides align to TRBD1. The germline gives CDR1 LNHDA, CDR2 SQIVND (reference sequence). V was clipped by 4 bases and J by 2 bases; unmatched bases: 7. The CDR3 runs to 15 residues. CDR3 sequence (DNA): TGTGCCAGTAGTACCCCGGGACAGGCAACCTACGAGCAGTACTTC. Protein sequence: CASSTPGQATYEQYF.

The chain combines TRBV9 with TRBJ2-5; TRBD1 agrees at 7 bases. The CDR3 has 15 residues. CDR1 is SGDLS and CDR2 is YYNGEE in the germline V gene. The ends lost 3 bases at V and 4 bases at J; junction bases unmatched: 9. The CDR3 DNA sequence: TGTGCCAGCAGCGCGAGGGGTCCAGGGGGAGAGACCCAGTACTTC. It encodes CASSARGPGGETQYF.

This clone was counted a single time. This chain links TRBV29-1 with TRBJ1-5; 9 bases align to TRBD1. This CDR3 contains 15 residues. With V trimmed by 7 bases and J by 6 bases, 13 bases remained unmatched. The V gene's germline CDR1 is SQVTM and CDR2 ANQGSEA. The CDR3 nucleotides read TGCAGCGGTGTCCCCACAGGGGGCGCGGGTCAGCCCCAGCATTTT. Protein: CSGVPTGGAGQPQHF.

This clone occurred a few times. The chain couples TRBV28 to TRBJ1-1; D perhaps matches TRBD1 (6 bases). Trimming cost V 2 bases and J 1 base, with 11 bases left between them. The CDR3 consists of 15 residues. Germline CDR1 is MDHEN and CDR2 is SYDVKM. The CDR3 is CASSLQGPSNTEAFF. The CDR3 nucleotides are TGTGCCAGCAGTTTACAGGGGCCTTCGAACACTGAAGCTTTCTTT.

The chain links TRBV27 to TRBJ2-7, with 7 positions matching TRBD1. The germline V gene has CDR1 MNHEY and CDR2 SMNVEV (reference sequence). The junction had 7 bases not matched to a gene; V was cut back by 8 bases and J by 3 bases. The CDR3 runs 13 residues. The chain's CDR3 is CASGRGRFYEQYF. CDR3 nucleotide sequence: TGTGCCAGCGGAAGGGGGCGCTTCTACGAGCAGTACTTC.

The chain has TRBV6-5 and TRBJ2-3; D gene ambiguous. The CDR3 totals 14 residues. Germline V gene sequence: CDR1 MNHEY, CDR2 SVGAGI. V was cut by 2 bases and J by 4 bases, with 10 bases left in between. The CDR3 nucleotides are TGTGCCAGCAGTTACCTGGGGTGGGCAGATACGCAGTATTTT. Protein: CASSYLGWADTQYF.

This clone was counted only a few times. The rearrangement joins TRBV9 to TRBJ2-5; perhaps D is TRBD1 or TRBD2 (5 bases each). The CDR3 has 14 amino acids. Trimming took off 1 base at V and 4 bases at J, with 11 bases between the two ends. Looked up from germline, CDR1 is SGDLS and CDR2 is YYNGEE. In DNA form, the CDR3 reads TGTGCCAGCAGCGTACTAGGGGCGGGAGAGACCCAGTACTTC. This codes for CASSVLGAGETQYF. The full variable domain, rest sourced from reference TRBV9 and TRBJ2-5, is DSGVTQTPKHLITATGQRVTLRCSPRSGDLSVYWYQQSLDQGLQFLIQYYNGEERAKGNILERFSAQQFPDLHSELNLSSLELGDSALYFCASSVLGAGETQYFGPGTRLLVL.

This chain links TRBV7-2 with TRBJ1-1; D remains unclear. The V gene's germline CDR1 is SGHTA and CDR2 FQGNSA. This CDR3 is 12 amino acids long. V lost 4 bases and J 2 bases, leaving 5 bases between the germline ends. The CDR3: CASSSPNTEAFF. The CDR3 nucleotides read TGTGCCAGCAGCTCCCCAAACACTGAAGCTTTCTTT.